Below are 9 T cell receptor beta chains sequenced from a single sample in a study of blood T cells in healthy people across ages. Primed by a sample-barcoded 5' primer and a J-beta primer mix, a second PCR proceeded for about 6 to 11 cycles. TCRdb ran MiXCR on the 5' RACE reads and lists one entry per CDR3 protein. The table lists hundreds of thousands of distinct CDR3 sequences, less than 35% of them singletons. The source material was blood. The receptors stem from an elderly woman in good health.

This clonotype occurred many times. This chain joins TRBV24-1 and TRBJ2-3; 7 bases match TRBD1. Germline V gene data show CDR1 as KGHDR and CDR2 as SFDVKD. V lost 9 bases to trimming and J lost 2 bases; unmatched junction nucleotides: 4. The CDR3 spans 13 residues. CDR3 protein: CATRDSFTDTQYF. The DNA of the CDR3 is TGTGCCACCCGGGACAGCTTCACAGATACGCAGTATTTT.

A remark on this clonotype: A read error is possible here, since a much larger clone lies one base away. The CDR3 reads CSVKWGIDQPQHF. DNA of the CDR3: TGCAGCGTTAAGTGGGGAATAGACCAGCCCCAGCATTTT. The chain employs TRBV29-1 and TRBJ1-5; D is unclear. Looked up from germline, CDR1 is SQVTM and CDR2 is ANQGSEA. Deletions cut 5 bases from V and 7 bases from J, with 15 bases between. CDR3 length: 13 amino acids.

The V and J genes are TRBV7-2 and TRBJ1-1; D perhaps matches TRBD1 (6 bases). Trimming cost V 6 bases and J 6 bases, with 11 bases left between them. The CDR3 consists of 12 residues. Germline assignment: CDR1 SGHTA and CDR2 FQGNSA. The CDR3 coding sequence is TGTGCCAGCAGATCCGGGGGGCCTGAAGCTTTCTTT. Protein sequence: CASRSGGPEAFF.

The rearrangement uses TRBV7-6 and TRBJ2-1, with 13 bases fitting TRBD2. The CDR3 runs 15 residues. Looked up from germline, CDR1 is SGHVS and CDR2 is FNYEAQ. V was pared by 9 bases and J by 7 bases, with 9 bases of the junction left unmatched. The CDR3 nucleotides are TGTGCCAGAAGCCCGGGACTAGCGGGGTATAATGAGCAGTTCTTC. Protein product: CARSPGLAGYNEQFF. The complete variable domain, with remaining parts taken from reference TRBV7-6 and TRBJ2-1, reads GAGVSQSPRYKVTKRGQDVALRCDPISGHVSLYWYRQALGQGPEFLTYFNYEAQQDKSGLPNDRFSAERPEGSISTLTIQRTEQRDSAMYRCARSPGLAGYNEQFFGPGTRLTVL.

This clonotype appeared many times. V gene TRBV5-6 combines with J gene TRBJ2-3, with 10 nucleotides matching TRBD1. CDR3 length: 17 amino acids. The germline V gene encodes CDR1 SGHDT and CDR2 YYEEEE. J gave up 1 base and V 5 bases, and 10 bases lay outside the gene matches. The CDR3 nucleotides read TGTGCCAGCAGTTACTCGGGACAGGGGTTGGGCACAGATACGCAGTATTTT. Amino acids: CASSYSGQGLGTDTQYF.

This clonotype came up many times. The chain recombines TRBV10-3 with TRBJ2-3; no clear D. The CDR3 has 12 residues. Germline V CDR1 and CDR2: ENHRY, SYGVKD. Trimming left V 6 bases short and J 4 bases short, with 8 bases between. CDR3 amino acids: CAISVSADTQYF. CDR3 DNA sequence: TGTGCCATCAGCGTAAGCGCAGATACGCAGTATTTT.

This rearrangement joins TRBV9 to TRBJ2-5, with 7 positions matching TRBD2. Germline CDR1 SGDLS, CDR2 YYNGEE. J gave up 4 bases and V 4 bases, and 7 bases lay outside the gene matches. The CDR3 sequence is 14 residues long. This CDR3 reads CASSRNWGGETQYF. The CDR3, as DNA: TGTGCCAGCAGCCGGAACTGGGGGGGAGAGACCCAGTACTTC.

This clonotype appeared many times. The V call is TRBV29-1, the J call TRBJ1-2, with 7 bases that match TRBD1. With 6 bases clipped from V and 8 bases from J, the junction kept 12 bases outside the gene matches. This CDR3 region has 13 residues. The V gene's germline CDR1 is SQVTM and CDR2 ANQGSEA. DNA of the CDR3: TGCAGCGTGCCCCCGACAGGGCTGGGGGGCTACACCTTC. Amino acid sequence: CSVPPTGLGGYTF.

The rearrangement joins TRBV6-5 to TRBJ1-4; D is perhaps TRBD1 (6 bases). There are 14 residues in the CDR3. The germline V and J ends were trimmed by 0 bases and 8 bases, with 10 bases remaining between them. Per germline, CDR1 MNHEY and CDR2 SVGAGI. The DNA for the CDR3 is TGTGCCAGCAGTTACTCAGGGGGAAGGGAAAAACTGTTTTTT. Protein: CASSYSGGREKLFF.